Listed below are T cell receptor beta chains from one sample, sequenced in a study of blood T cell repertoires in COVID-19. Sequencing used immunoSEQ multiplex PCR; TCRdb keeps in-frame clones, though not all of them. This table holds 35,000 to 45,000 clones, over 85% found once. The specimen was peripheral blood. The receptors shown here come from a man aged 45-65 years with COVID-19, enrolled during active disease. Both conserved end residues are part of each CDR3. The order of the fields is V gene, D gene, J gene, CDR3 DNA, CDR3 protein. The D gene is left open where the match is weak.

v_call: TRBV2
d_call: TRBD2
j_call: TRBJ2-1
cdr3_nt: TGTGCCAGCATCCCGCGGGAGGGCCTCAATGAGCAGTTCTTC
cdr3_aa: CASIPREGLNEQFF

v_call: TRBV7-9
d_call: -
j_call: TRBJ1-1
cdr3_nt: TGTGCCAGCAGCCCGCAGGGGAACACTGAAGCTTTCTTT
cdr3_aa: CASSPQGNTEAFF

v_call: TRBV18
d_call: TRBD1
j_call: TRBJ2-7
cdr3_nt: TGTGCCAGCTCGACAGGGATCGGCGACGAGCAGTACTTC
cdr3_aa: CASSTGIGDEQYF

v_call: TRBV5-1
d_call: -
j_call: TRBJ1-1
cdr3_nt: TGCGCCAGCAGCCCCGGGACAATTGTGTTGATGAACACTGAAGCTTTCTTT
cdr3_aa: CASSPGTIVLMNTEAFF

v_call: TRBV27
d_call: TRBD1
j_call: TRBJ1-2
cdr3_nt: TGTGCCAGCAGTTCATCACCAGGGGGATTTGGCTACACCTTC
cdr3_aa: CASSSSPGGFGYTF

v_call: TRBV28
d_call: TRBD1
j_call: TRBJ1-1
cdr3_nt: TGTGCCAGCAGTTCGACAGGGGCCCGGAGCGGGAGGACTGAAGCTTTCTTT
cdr3_aa: CASSSTGARSGRTEAFF

v_call: TRBV11-2
d_call: -
j_call: TRBJ1-5
cdr3_nt: TGTGCCAGCAGCTTAGTGGGCCAGCCCCAGCATTTT
cdr3_aa: CASSLVGQPQHF

v_call: TRBV19
d_call: -
j_call: TRBJ1-2
cdr3_nt: TGTGCCAGTACACCCACCAACAGTAACTATGGCTACACCTTC
cdr3_aa: CASTPTNSNYGYTF

v_call: TRBV15
d_call: TRBD1
j_call: TRBJ2-7
cdr3_nt: TGTGCCACCAGCAGAACTATAGTGGGACAGGGTCAGCAGCAGTACTTC
cdr3_aa: CATSRTIVGQGQQQYF

v_call: TRBV6-5
d_call: -
j_call: TRBJ1-1
cdr3_nt: TGTGCCAGCAGTTACGCTGTACGGGCTGAAGCTTTCTTT
cdr3_aa: CASSYAVRAEAFF

v_call: TRBV3-1/TRBV3-2
d_call: TRBD1
j_call: TRBJ1-1
cdr3_nt: TGTGCCAGCAGCCAAGGAGCTCCAGGACAGGTGAACACTGAAGCTTTCTTT
cdr3_aa: CASSQGAPGQVNTEAFF

v_call: TRBV10-2
d_call: -
j_call: TRBJ1-3
cdr3_nt: TGCGCCAGCAGTGTTTATCACACTATCTCCGGAAACACCATATATTTT
cdr3_aa: CASSVYHTISGNTIYF

v_call: TRBV4-3
d_call: TRBD1
j_call: TRBJ1-2
cdr3_nt: TGCGCCAGCAGCCAAGAAAGGGGGCTTGGCTACACCTTC
cdr3_aa: CASSQERGLGYTF

v_call: TRBV14
d_call: -
j_call: TRBJ1-3
cdr3_nt: TGTGCCAGCAGCCCAGTTAGAAACACCATATATTTT
cdr3_aa: CASSPVRNTIYF

v_call: TRBV3-1/TRBV3-2
d_call: -
j_call: TRBJ2-3
cdr3_nt: TGTGCCAGCAGCGGACAAAAGGGGAGCGTAGGGGACACTAGCACAGATACGCAGTATTTT
cdr3_aa: CASSGQKGSVGDTSTDTQYF

v_call: TRBV20-1
d_call: -
j_call: TRBJ2-1
cdr3_nt: TGCAGTGCTAGTAAGCGGGCGGGTATGTATGAGCAGTTCTTC
cdr3_aa: CSASKRAGMYEQFF

v_call: TRBV5-1
d_call: TRBD1
j_call: TRBJ2-3
cdr3_nt: TGCGCCAGCAGCCTACGGGACAGGGGTACAGATACGCAGTATTTT
cdr3_aa: CASSLRDRGTDTQYF

v_call: TRBV11-1
d_call: TRBD2
j_call: TRBJ2-3
cdr3_nt: TGTGCCAGCAGCTTACTAGCGGGAGCGTCGACAGATACGCAGTATTTT
cdr3_aa: CASSLLAGASTDTQYF

v_call: TRBV5-1
d_call: -
j_call: TRBJ2-3
cdr3_nt: TGCGCCAGCAGCTTGGAGGGAGTGGATACGCAGTATTTT
cdr3_aa: CASSLEGVDTQYF

v_call: TRBV19
d_call: TRBD1
j_call: TRBJ2-4
cdr3_nt: TGTGCCAGTAGTACCTCGACAGGGGAGTACATTCAGTACTTC
cdr3_aa: CASSTSTGEYIQYF

v_call: TRBV5-1
d_call: TRBD2
j_call: TRBJ2-1
cdr3_nt: TGCGCCAGCAGCTGGGGGACTAAGTCGGATGAGCAGTTCTTC
cdr3_aa: CASSWGTKSDEQFF